The sequence of this TCR beta chain was determined in a study of Ad26.COV2.S vaccination and SARS-CoV-2 variants. Looking at the study overall: In the study, Ad26.COV2.S was injected intramuscularly once, or twice 56 days apart.

Treatment indicated: some 20 received Ad26.COV2.S at low or high dose, single or two shots; about 5 received placebo; per-sample allocation not given. Samples came from day 63 after the first vaccine or placebo injection. Ad26 vector vaccine expressed Wuhan-strain SARS-CoV-2 spike. The assay was immunoSEQ multiplex PCR, and TCRdb's table has in-frame clones only and misses some. The repertoire consists of 350,000 to 450,000 clones, with about four fifths occurring once and the leading ten covering 7.4%. The CDR3 runs 12 residues. Germline V gene lookup returns CDR1 LNHDA and CDR2 SQIVND (reference sequence). Trimming took 6 bases from V and 11 from J, leaving 14 bases between them. On this clone: Antigen unknown.

Study-wide results and limits: Vaccine recipients had higher spike-specific TCR breadth than placebo recipients. Analytic work on TCR breadth and depth might have understated the full extent of total T cell responses.

The source material was peripheral blood, sampled in a trial of Ad26.COV2.S vaccine versus placebo. This clonotype was sampled from a person aged 18-65 years who received the Ad26.COV2.S COVID-19 vaccine or a placebo. The V call is TRBV19, the J call TRBJ1-5; D is possibly TRBD1 (6 bases). CDR3 coding DNA: TGTGCCAGTAGCTTACAGGGTAAGGCCCAGCATTTT. Translating gives CASSLQGKAQHF.